The TCR beta chain under discussion was sequenced for a study of cytomegalovirus exposure and HLA in healthy donors. The germline V and J ends were trimmed by 2 bases and 0 bases, with 14 bases remaining between them. This CDR3 comprises 16 residues. The germline gives CDR1 SGHRS, CDR2 YFSETQ. In the PCR, 60 Vbeta and 13 Jbeta primers were used. The method was immunoSEQ multiplex PCR; TCRdb's version includes in-frame clones alone and lacks a portion of them. This sample has roughly 110,000 clones; around 77% occur once, and the top ten carry roughly 5%. The genes are TRBV5-1 and TRBJ1-2, with D maybe TRBD1 (6 bases). The source material was PBMCs. The clonotype originates from a woman aged 25-40 years in good health and CMV-seropositive. The CDR3 DNA is TGCGCCAGCAGCTTTAAGTCCCAGGGGACTAACTATGGCTACACCTTC. This gives the protein CASSFKSQGTNYGYTF.